The clone carrying this T cell receptor beta chain was counted once. Trimming cost V 0 bases and J 6 bases, with 17 bases left between them. The CDR3 consists of 16 residues. From germline, CDR1 is MGHDK and CDR2 SYGVNS. This entry comes from a study of blood T cell repertoires in COVID-19. Study background: Both acute and convalescent COVID-19 samples were obtained from the United States, Italy and Spain.

The protocol was immunoSEQ multiplex PCR, while the TCRdb copy is restricted to in-frame clones and leaves out a portion. Of roughly 250,000 clones in the sample, 80% to 90% were seen once. The chain employs TRBV25-1 and TRBJ1-2; weak D call: TRBD1 (5 bases). Sequencing input: PBMCs or T cells enriched from blood (not recorded which). This clonotype was obtained from a young woman who had recovered from COVID-19. CDR3 region: CASSEYFGEGVNGYTF. The CDR3 region has the DNA TGTGCCAGCAGTGAATATTTTGGGGAAGGGGTGAATGGCTACACCTTC.